This T cell receptor (beta chain) was observed in a study of T-cell reconstitution after alpha-beta-depleted transplantation in children (dated by TCRdb to the mid-2010s). Study-wide context: Using TCR repertoire profiling, the study quantitatively followed how T-cell immune reconstitution unfolded in children after TCRalphabeta/CD19-depleted allogeneic hematopoietic cell transplantation. Broad study findings and their caveats: Over subsequent months, a decline in hyperexpanded clone frequencies was noted, and after one year, T-cell counts and TCRbeta diversity were mostly ascribed to newly produced T cells. In some patients, the high TCRbeta diversity seen at day 60 was put down to recipient T cells and intrathymic progenitors that had survived conditioning. The apparently early alphabetaT-cell count recovery about two months after transplant was reportedly dependent on only several hundred rapidly expanded clones derived from non-depleted graft cells.

The sample's treatment or condition, from its label and the paper: allogeneic hematopoietic cell transplantation with graft depleted of TCRalphabeta T cells and CD19 B cells. TCRalphabeta/CD19-depleted allogeneic hematopoietic cell grafts were given to the transplant recipients, all of whom were children. The library was obtained by PCR. The listed sequencing device is Illumina HiSeq 2500. To normalize quantification of the TCRbeta repertoire, the TCR libraries were built with molecular barcoding that relied on unique molecular identifiers. The public sequencing data were trimmed at Q25 with fastp and processed into clonotypes with MiXCR by TCRdb, which kept only in-frame beta chains. Identical CDR3 protein sequences are pooled into one entry, listed with their most common genes and DNA. This sample gives hundreds of thousands of distinct CDR3 sequences in total; 15% to 20% of them show up just once. Around 41% of the sample is taken by the ten largest.

This clonotype was picked up many times. Its antigen is still unknown. No base-level quality is on record; no much larger clone is a single base apart. The material sequenced was PBMCs, mostly from graft donor cells, taken 360 days after TCRalphabeta/CD19-depleted stem cell transplant. The clonotype comes from a male patient aged 2-15 years who had a stem cell transplant for acute lymphoblastic leukemia, so the T cells may come from the graft donor.

The CDR3 has the sequence CASSLGGQSYEQYF. The nucleotide sequence reads as follows: TGCGCCAGCAGCTTGGGGGGACAGTCCTACGAGCAGTACTTC. Rearrangement joined TRBV5-1 to TRBJ2-7; 7 bases in the junction line up with TRBD1. Unmatched junction bases come to 1, with V trimmed by 0 bases and J by 1 base. The CDR3 starts with the cysteine, ends with the phenylalanine, and has 14 residues. Here the CDR3 DNA is all that survives: 42 bases in frame from base 1. Based on the germline V gene, the CDR1 and CDR2 sequences are SGHRS and YFSETQ.